This T cell receptor beta chain was found in a study of cytomegalovirus exposure and HLA in healthy donors. Whole-study context: Later analysis reported that the approximately 110 validation repertoires shared the platform of the approximately 690 first-cohort repertoires.

The sample holds a few counts of this clone. TCRdb's copy holds only in-frame clones and misses some; the assay was immunoSEQ multiplex PCR. The sample lists more than 250,000 clones, roughly 91% occurring once. Trimming cost V 6 bases and J 6 bases, with 12 bases left between them. This CDR3 has 11 amino acids. Germline V gene sequence: CDR1 DFQATT, CDR2 SNEGSKA (reference sequence). This receptor was taken from a woman in her twenties or thirties in good health and CMV-seronegative. Source material: PBMCs. The chain uses TRBV20-1 and TRBJ2-7; D is unclear. In DNA, the CDR3 is TGCAGTGCAGAAAGCCAGACCGAGCAGTACTTC. Translated, it gives CSAESQTEQYF.